This T cell receptor beta chain is from a study of T cell responses to AZD1222 COVID-19 vaccine. Details on this clone: Its antigen is unknown.

Only in-frame clones appear in the TCRdb table, and some are missing; sequencing was by immunoSEQ multiplex PCR. The sample has more than 85,000 clones, about 91% seen once. Study-wide findings and caveats: Donors, mostly white British, included more females; clonal diversity was possibly underestimated.

The TCR sequence derives from an adult in good health. This sample comprised peripheral blood, obtained on day 0 of AZD1222 vaccination.

The CDR3 protein is CASRIQGSPEAFF. The DNA for the CDR3 is TGTGCCAGCAGGATCCAGGGGAGCCCTGAAGCTTTCTTT. This chain connects TRBV6-5 to TRBJ1-1, with D perhaps TRBD1 (6 bases). Per germline, CDR1 MNHEY and CDR2 SVGAGI. Trimming removed 6 bases from V and 6 bases from J, with 14 bases in between. The CDR3 extends over 13 amino acids.